A single sample is the source of the 3 T cell receptor beta chains below, sequenced in a study of T-cell reconstitution after alpha-beta-depleted transplantation in children. The library targeted TCRbeta and was prepared with unique molecular identifiers. TCRdb re-analysed the PCR reads in MiXCR, keeping a single row per CDR3 protein. The table has about 100,000 distinct CDR3 sequences, around 7.8% seen once. Sequenced material: PBMCs, taken before TCRalphabeta/CD19-depleted stem cell transplant. All receptors come from a boy younger than 10 with acute lymphoblastic leukemia, due to receive a stem cell transplant.

This clonotype has a count of ten or more. As DNA, the CDR3 is TGTGCCAGCAGCATGACAGGGATCAATGAGCAGTTCTTC. Its translation: CASSMTGINEQFF. This chain joins TRBV7-2 and TRBJ2-1, with 7 positions matching TRBD1. There are 13 residues in the CDR3. Trimming cost V 5 bases and J 6 bases; bases outside gene matches: 4. CDR1 and CDR2 (germline): SGHTA, FQGNSA.

In nucleotides, the CDR3 is TGTGCCAGTAGTATGCTACCTAACTATGGCTACACCTTC. Its translation is CASSMLPNYGYTF. The chain is built from TRBV19 and TRBJ1-2; D gene ambiguous. This CDR3 spans 13 amino acids. Germline V gene sequence: CDR1 LNHDA, CDR2 SQIVND (reference sequence). Between the trimmed V and J ends, which lost 3 bases and 0 bases, there was a span of 5 bases.

Many counts were recorded for this clonotype. The chain's CDR3 is CASSVVTDNEQFF. The CDR3 DNA follows: TGTGCCAGCAGCGTAGTGACAGACAATGAGCAGTTCTTC. The J gene is TRBJ2-1, the V gene TRBV9; D might be TRBD1 (5 bases). The CDR3 sequence is 13 residues long. The germline CDR1 and CDR2 sequences are SGDLS and YYNGEE. The V end lost 0 bases, the J end lost 5 bases, and 6 bases lay between the germline ends. Combining the CDR3 with reference TRBV9 and TRBJ2-1 gives the whole variable domain DSGVTQTPKHLITATGQRVTLRCSPRSGDLSVYWYQQSLDQGLQFLIQYYNGEERAKGNILERFSAQQFPDLHSELNLSSLELGDSALYFCASSVVTDNEQFFGPGTRLTVL.